Presented here are 18 T cell receptor beta chains from one specimen sequenced in a study of blood T cell repertoires in COVID-19. This table comes from immunoSEQ multiplex PCR, and its TCRdb copy is limited to in-frame clones, with some not included. The sample lists about 300,000 clones; around 90% were seen once. The sequenced sample consisted of peripheral blood. Receptors were obtained from a man aged 18 to 29 with active or convalescent COVID-19.

This clone was found once. This rearrangement joins TRBV7-9 to TRBJ2-1, with a tentative D call TRBD2 (5 bases). The germline CDR1 and CDR2 sequences are SEHNR and FQNEAQ (reference sequence). V gave up 3 bases and J gave up 9 bases, with 9 bases separating them. This CDR3 is 12 amino acids long. The CDR3 DNA is TGTGCCAGCAGCTTTTCTGGAGGTGAGCAGTTCTTC. Translation gives CASSFSGGEQFF.

The J gene is TRBJ1-1, the V gene TRBV2, with D possibly being TRBD1 (5 bases). The CDR3 sequence is 11 residues long. The germline CDR1 and CDR2 sequences are SNHLY and FYNNEI. The V end was cut by 10 bases, the J end by 1 base, with 7 bases between. CDR3 residues: CATDRNTEAFF. In nucleotides, the CDR3 is TGTGCCACCGACAGGAACACTGAAGCTTTCTTT.

In its sample, this clone was seen many times. The V call is TRBV11-3, the J call TRBJ1-5; possibly TRBD1 for D (5 bases). The CDR3 is 14 residues long. From germline, CDR1 is SGHNT and CDR2 YENEEA. V lost 10 bases and J lost 6, with 19 bases in between. CDR3 in DNA: TGTGCCAACCGCTCCAGGGTCGAAAGTCAGCCCCAGCATTTT. The encoded protein is CANRSRVESQPQHF.

V is TRBV25-1 and J is TRBJ1-4; D is possibly TRBD1 (5 bases). Between the trimmed V and J ends, which lost 6 bases and 11 bases, there was a span of 16 bases. Germline V gene sequence: CDR1 MGHDK, CDR2 SYGVNS. The CDR3 totals 13 residues. CDR3 protein: CASSRVSRGKLFF. CDR3 in DNA: TGTGCCAGCAGCCGGGTCTCCCGGGGGAAACTGTTTTTT. The full variable domain, rest sourced from reference TRBV25-1 and TRBJ1-4, is EADIYQTPRYLVIGTGKKITLECSQTMGHDKMYWYQQDPGMELHLIHYSYGVNSTEKGDLSSESTVSRIRTEHFPLTLESARPSHTSQYLCASSRVSRGKLFFGSGTQLSVL.

This clone was observed a single time. The chain couples TRBV4-1 to TRBJ2-7, with 8 bases aligning to TRBD1. V trimming: 3 bases; J trimming: 5 bases; junction bases outside the gene matches: 12. Germline V gives CDR1 MGHRA, CDR2 YSYEKL. The CDR3 runs 16 residues. CDR3 sequence reads: CASSQNPARGRDEQYF. The CDR3 DNA reads TGCGCCAGCAGCCAGAACCCGGCCAGGGGGCGGGACGAGCAGTACTTC.

The V and J genes are TRBV9 and TRBJ1-1, with D possibly TRBD1 on 6 matching bases. V lost 4 bases and J 10 bases, leaving 11 bases between the germline ends. The CDR3 covers 11 residues. Per the germline V gene, CDR1 is SGDLS and CDR2 is YYNGEE. The CDR3 spells CASSTGTIAFF. The CDR3 DNA is TGTGCCAGCAGCACGGGGACAATAGCTTTCTTT.

This rearrangement joins TRBV5-1 to TRBJ2-1; 9 bases line up with TRBD1. V lost 4 bases to trimming and J lost 0 bases; unmatched junction nucleotides: 17. The CDR3 spans 20 residues. Germline values: CDR1 SGHRS, CDR2 YFSETQ. DNA of the CDR3: TGCGCCAGCAGCCAAGCCCGGGACAGGGCCCATTTTAGCTCCTACAATGAGCAGTTCTTC. This codes for CASSQARDRAHFSSYNEQFF.

This clone showed up just a few times. The genes are TRBV7-2 and TRBJ2-5; 10 bases are shared with TRBD2. With 9 bases clipped from V and 4 bases from J, the junction kept 5 bases outside the gene matches. Germline-derived CDR1 and CDR2 are SGHTA and FQGNSA. The CDR3 covers 13 residues. The DNA of the CDR3 is TGTGCCAGTGAGCGGGGGGGGATAGAGACCCAGTACTTC. This translates into CASERGGIETQYF.

The gene calls are TRBV29-1 and TRBJ2-3, with 8 bases fitting TRBD2. The CDR3 extends over 14 amino acids. V lost 4 bases to trimming and J lost 3 bases; unmatched junction nucleotides: 6. CDR1 SQVTM and CDR2 ANQGSEA come from the germline V gene. The CDR3 loop is CSVAPGGVTDTQYF. The CDR3 region has the DNA TGCAGCGTTGCTCCCGGGGGGGTTACAGATACGCAGTATTTT.

The rearrangement links TRBV9 to TRBJ2-1, with a weak D call TRBD1 (5 bases). Between the trimmed V and J ends, which lost 3 bases and 3 bases, there was a span of 13 bases. Germline CDR1 is SGDLS and CDR2 is YYNGEE. This CDR3 is built from 15 residues. Written as DNA, the CDR3 is TGTGCCAGCAGCGGTTTTCAGGGTCTCTACAATGAGCAGTTCTTC. Its protein is CASSGFQGLYNEQFF.

A few counts support this clone. The chain recombines TRBV2 with TRBJ1-5; 11 nucleotides line up with TRBD1. The CDR3 runs to 14 residues. Losses at the gene ends were 6 bases for V and 9 bases for J; bases not matched to a gene: 7. Germline-derived CDR1 and CDR2 are SNHLY and FYNNEI. The CDR3 nucleotides read TGTGCCAGCAGCCTTGGACAGGGGGCTGGGCCCCAGCATTTT. It yields the protein CASSLGQGAGPQHF.

This clone occurred once. The gene calls are TRBV5-4 and TRBJ1-1; D is ambiguous. The V gene lost 5 bases and the J gene lost 5 bases, with 22 bases spanning the gap. Germline lookup yields CDR1 SGHNT and CDR2 YYREEE (reference sequence). This CDR3 is built from 16 residues. The CDR3 DNA sequence: TGTGCCAGCAGTCCTAGCGCAGTAAGGTCGGGAACTGAAGCTTTCTTT. As protein: CASSPSAVRSGTEAFF.

The genes are TRBV10-3 and TRBJ2-1; D perhaps matches TRBD1 (5 bases). This CDR3 has 12 residues. V lost 4 bases and J lost 5, with 6 bases in between. Per the germline V gene, CDR1 is ENHRY and CDR2 is SYGVKD. The CDR3 DNA reads as TGTGCCATCAGTGGACAGAACAATGAGCAGTTCTTC. Encoded protein: CAISGQNNEQFF.

The chain combines TRBV12-5 with TRBJ1-1; D perhaps matches TRBD1 (6 bases). The CDR3 loop spans 16 amino acids. The V gene lost 6 bases and the J gene lost 1 base, with 18 bases spanning the gap. The germline V gene encodes CDR1 LGHNT and CDR2 FRNRAP. The CDR3 sequence is CASGFRPEQGNTEAFF. Written as DNA, the CDR3 is TGTGCTAGTGGCTTTCGTCCAGAACAGGGGAACACTGAAGCTTTCTTT. The whole variable domain, remainder taken from reference TRBV12-5 and TRBJ1-1, is DARVTQTPRHKVTEMGQEVTMRCQPILGHNTVFWYRQTMMQGLELLAYFRNRAPLDDSGMPKDRFSAEMPDATLATLKIQPSEPRDSAVYFCASGFRPEQGNTEAFFGQGTRLTVV.

This clone was found once. The V call is TRBV7-9, the J call TRBJ2-1; tentative D call: TRBD1 (6 bases). Germline V gene lookup returns CDR1 SEHNR and CDR2 FQNEAQ (reference sequence). The V end lost 5 bases, the J end lost 2 bases, and 16 bases lay between the germline ends. The CDR3 loop spans 16 amino acids. The chain's CDR3 is CASSPLGDTAYNEQFF. The CDR3 bases are TGTGCCAGCAGCCCTTTAGGGGACACCGCCTACAATGAGCAGTTCTTC.

This clone was seen only once. V gene TRBV9 combines with J gene TRBJ1-2; unclear D gene. The CDR3 totals 15 residues. V gave up 0 bases and J gave up 4 bases, with 13 bases separating them. The germline V gene encodes CDR1 SGDLS and CDR2 YYNGEE. CDR3 coding DNA: TGTGCCAGCAGCGTAGGTCCGGGAGGTATCTATGGCTACACCTTC. It encodes CASSVGPGGIYGYTF. Looking up the rest from reference TRBV9 and TRBJ1-2 gives the full variable domain: DSGVTQTPKHLITATGQRVTLRCSPRSGDLSVYWYQQSLDQGLQFLIQYYNGEERAKGNILERFSAQQFPDLHSELNLSSLELGDSALYFCASSVGPGGIYGYTFGSGTRLTVV.

This clone has only one observation. V usage is TRBV25-1 and J usage is TRBJ1-2, with D tentatively TRBD1 (6 bases). CDR1 and CDR2 from the germline V gene are MGHDK and SYGVNS. V was trimmed by 4 bases and J by 2 bases, leaving 11 bases between them. The CDR3 is 14 residues long. The CDR3, as DNA: TGTGCCAGCAGTGGTGGACAGAAAAACTATGGCTACACCTTC. Translation: CASSGGQKNYGYTF.

The chain has TRBV4-3 and TRBJ2-7; TRBD2 agrees at 9 bases. In germline, CDR1 is LGHNA, CDR2 YSLEER. Germline trimming cut 0 bases from V and 6 bases from J; bases unmatched to any gene: 21. The CDR3 is 20 residues long. CDR3 DNA: TGCGCCAGCAGCCAAGAATTAGGTCTAGCGGGGTCCCCTCTGGGATCCGAGCAGTACTTC. Amino acids: CASSQELGLAGSPLGSEQYF.